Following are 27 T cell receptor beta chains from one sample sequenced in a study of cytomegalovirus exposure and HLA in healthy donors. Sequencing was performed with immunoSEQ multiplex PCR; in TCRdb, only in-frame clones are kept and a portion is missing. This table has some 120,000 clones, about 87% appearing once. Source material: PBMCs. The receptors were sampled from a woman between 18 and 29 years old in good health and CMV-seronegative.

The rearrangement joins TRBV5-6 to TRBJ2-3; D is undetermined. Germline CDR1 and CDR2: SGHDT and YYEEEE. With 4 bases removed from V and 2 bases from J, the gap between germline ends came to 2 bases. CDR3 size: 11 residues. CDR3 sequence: CASSHTDTQYF. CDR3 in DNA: TGTGCCAGCAGCCACACAGATACGCAGTATTTT.

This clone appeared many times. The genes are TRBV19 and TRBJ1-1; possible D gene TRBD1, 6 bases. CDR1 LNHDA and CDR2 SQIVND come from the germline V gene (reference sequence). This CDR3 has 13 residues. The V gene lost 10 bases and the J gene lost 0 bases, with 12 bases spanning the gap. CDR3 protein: CATRQVMNTEAFF. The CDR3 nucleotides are TGTGCCACTCGACAGGTGATGAACACTGAAGCTTTCTTT.

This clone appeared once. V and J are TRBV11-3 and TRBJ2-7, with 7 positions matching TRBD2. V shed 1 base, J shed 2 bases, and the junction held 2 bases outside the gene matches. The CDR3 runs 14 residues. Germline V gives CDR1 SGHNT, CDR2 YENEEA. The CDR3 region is CASSLGAGAYEQYF. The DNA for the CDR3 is TGTGCCAGCAGCTTAGGGGCGGGGGCCTACGAGCAGTACTTC.

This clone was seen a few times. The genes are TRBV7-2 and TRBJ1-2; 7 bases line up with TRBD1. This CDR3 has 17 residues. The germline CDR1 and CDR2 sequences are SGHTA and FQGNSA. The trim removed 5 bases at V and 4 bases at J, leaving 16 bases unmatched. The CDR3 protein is CASSPEGAGGRTYGYTF. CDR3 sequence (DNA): TGTGCCAGCAGCCCTGAGGGGGCAGGGGGTAGGACCTATGGCTACACCTTC.

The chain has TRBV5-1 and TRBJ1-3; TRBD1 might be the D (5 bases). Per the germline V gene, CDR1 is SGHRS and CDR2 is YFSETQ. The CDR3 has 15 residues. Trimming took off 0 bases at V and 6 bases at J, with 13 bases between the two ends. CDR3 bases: TGCGCCAGCAGCTTGGCATCAGGGTACGAAAACACCATATATTTT. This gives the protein CASSLASGYENTIYF.

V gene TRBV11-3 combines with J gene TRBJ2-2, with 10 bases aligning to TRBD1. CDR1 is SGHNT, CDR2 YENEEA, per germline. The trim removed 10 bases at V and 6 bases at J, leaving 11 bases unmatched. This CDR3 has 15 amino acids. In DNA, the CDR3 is TGTGCCACCGACCGACAGGGGGCAGGTTCCGGGGAGCTGTTTTTT. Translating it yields CATDRQGAGSGELFF.

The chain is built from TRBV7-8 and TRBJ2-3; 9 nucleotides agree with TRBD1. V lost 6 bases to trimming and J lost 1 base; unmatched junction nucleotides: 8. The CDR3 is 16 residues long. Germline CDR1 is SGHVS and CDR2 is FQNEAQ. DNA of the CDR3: TGTGCCAGCAGGGAGAGACAGGGGGGGGGCACAGATACGCAGTATTTT. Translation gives CASRERQGGGTDTQYF.

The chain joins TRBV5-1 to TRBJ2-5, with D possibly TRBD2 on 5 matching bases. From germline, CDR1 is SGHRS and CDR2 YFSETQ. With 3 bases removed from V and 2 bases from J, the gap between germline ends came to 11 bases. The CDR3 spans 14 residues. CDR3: CASSSWVAQETQYF. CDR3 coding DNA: TGCGCCAGCAGCTCGTGGGTAGCGCAAGAGACCCAGTACTTC.

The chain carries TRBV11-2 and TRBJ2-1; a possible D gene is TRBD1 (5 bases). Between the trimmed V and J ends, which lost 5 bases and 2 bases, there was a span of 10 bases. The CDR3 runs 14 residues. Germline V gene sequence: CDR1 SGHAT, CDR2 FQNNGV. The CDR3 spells CASSAIRAYNEQFF. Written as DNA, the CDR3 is TGTGCCAGCAGCGCCATCAGGGCCTACAATGAGCAGTTCTTC.

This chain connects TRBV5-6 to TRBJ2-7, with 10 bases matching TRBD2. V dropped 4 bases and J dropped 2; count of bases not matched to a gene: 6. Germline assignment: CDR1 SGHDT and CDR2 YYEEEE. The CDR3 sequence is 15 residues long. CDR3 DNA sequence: TGTGCCAGCAGCATTCTAGCGGGGGTAACCTACGAGCAGTACTTC. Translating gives CASSILAGVTYEQYF.

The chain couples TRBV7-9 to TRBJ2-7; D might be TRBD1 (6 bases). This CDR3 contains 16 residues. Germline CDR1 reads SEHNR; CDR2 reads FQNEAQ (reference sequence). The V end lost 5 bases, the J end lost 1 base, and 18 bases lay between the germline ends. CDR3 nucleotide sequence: TGTGCCAGCAGCGACAGGCCCGGCGGAAGTTCCTACGAGCAGTACTTC. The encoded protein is CASSDRPGGSSYEQYF. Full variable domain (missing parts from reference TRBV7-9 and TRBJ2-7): DTGVSQNPRHKITKRGQNVTFRCDPISEHNRLYWYRQTLGQGPEFLTYFQNEAQLEKSRLLSDRFSAERPKGSFSTLEIQRTEQGDSAMYLCASSDRPGGSSYEQYFGPGTRLTVT.

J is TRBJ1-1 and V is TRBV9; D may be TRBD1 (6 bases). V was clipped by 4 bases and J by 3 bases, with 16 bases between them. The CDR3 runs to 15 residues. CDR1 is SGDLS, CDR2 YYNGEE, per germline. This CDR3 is CASSHYRGADTEAFF. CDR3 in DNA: TGTGCCAGCAGCCATTACCGGGGGGCTGACACTGAAGCTTTCTTT.

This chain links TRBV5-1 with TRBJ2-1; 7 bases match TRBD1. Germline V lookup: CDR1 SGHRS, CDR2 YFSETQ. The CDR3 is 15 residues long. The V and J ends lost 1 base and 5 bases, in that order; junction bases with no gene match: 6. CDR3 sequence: CASSLRQGSNNEQFF. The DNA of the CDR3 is TGCGCCAGCAGCTTGAGACAGGGATCGAACAATGAGCAGTTCTTC.

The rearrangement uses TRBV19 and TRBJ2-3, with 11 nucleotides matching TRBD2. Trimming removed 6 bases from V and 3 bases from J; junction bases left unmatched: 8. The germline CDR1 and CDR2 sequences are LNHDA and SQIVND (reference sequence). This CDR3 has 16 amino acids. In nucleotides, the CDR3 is TGTGCCAGTAGCCGACTAGCGGGATCTGGTACAGATACGCAGTATTTT. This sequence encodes CASSRLAGSGTDTQYF.

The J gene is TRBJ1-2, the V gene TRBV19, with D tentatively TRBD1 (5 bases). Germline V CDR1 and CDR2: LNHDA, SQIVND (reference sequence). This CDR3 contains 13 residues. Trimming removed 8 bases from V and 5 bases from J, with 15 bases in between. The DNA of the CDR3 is TGTGCCAGTGGCTTGCGGGGGGGATATGGCTACACCTTC. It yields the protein CASGLRGGYGYTF. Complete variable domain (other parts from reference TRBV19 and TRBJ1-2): DGGITQSPKYLFRKEGQNVTLSCEQNLNHDAMYWYRQDPGQGLRLIYYSQIVNDFQKGDIAEGYSVSREKKESFPLTVTSAQKNPTAFYLCASGLRGGYGYTFGSGTRLTVV.

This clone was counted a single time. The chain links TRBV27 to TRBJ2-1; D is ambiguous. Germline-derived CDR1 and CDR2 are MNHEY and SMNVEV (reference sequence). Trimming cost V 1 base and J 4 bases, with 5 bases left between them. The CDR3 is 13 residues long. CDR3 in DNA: TGTGCCAGCAGTTTATATAGATACAATGAGCAGTTCTTC. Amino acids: CASSLYRYNEQFF.

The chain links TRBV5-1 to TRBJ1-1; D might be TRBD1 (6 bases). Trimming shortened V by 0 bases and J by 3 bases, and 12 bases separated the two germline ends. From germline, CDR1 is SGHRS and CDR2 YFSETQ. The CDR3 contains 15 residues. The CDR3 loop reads CASSLVQGQYTEAFF. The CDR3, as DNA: TGCGCCAGCAGCTTGGTCCAGGGGCAGTACACTGAAGCTTTCTTT.

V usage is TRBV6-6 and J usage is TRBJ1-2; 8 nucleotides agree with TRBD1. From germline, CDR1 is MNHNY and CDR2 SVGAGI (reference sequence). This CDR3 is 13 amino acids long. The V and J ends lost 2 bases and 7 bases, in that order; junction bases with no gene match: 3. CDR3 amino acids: CASSYQGAGGYTF. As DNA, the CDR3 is TGTGCCAGCAGTTACCAGGGGGCCGGTGGCTACACCTTC.

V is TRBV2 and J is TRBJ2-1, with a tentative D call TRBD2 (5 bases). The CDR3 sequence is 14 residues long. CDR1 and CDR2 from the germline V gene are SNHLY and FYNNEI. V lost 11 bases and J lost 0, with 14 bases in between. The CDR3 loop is CASTGISSYNEQFF. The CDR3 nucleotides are TGTGCCTCGACGGGGATTAGCTCCTACAATGAGCAGTTCTTC.

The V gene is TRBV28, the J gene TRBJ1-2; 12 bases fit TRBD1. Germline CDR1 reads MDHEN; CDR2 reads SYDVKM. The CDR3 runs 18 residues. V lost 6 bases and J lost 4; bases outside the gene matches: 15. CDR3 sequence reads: CASRAGGTGGRAVYGYTF. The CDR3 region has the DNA TGTGCCAGCAGGGCCGGAGGGACAGGGGGCCGGGCGGTCTATGGCTACACCTTC.

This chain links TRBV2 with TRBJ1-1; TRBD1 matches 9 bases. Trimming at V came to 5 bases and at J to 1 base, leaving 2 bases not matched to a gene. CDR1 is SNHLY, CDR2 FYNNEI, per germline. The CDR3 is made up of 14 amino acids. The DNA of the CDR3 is TGTGCCAGCAGTTACAGGGGGCGGAACACTGAAGCTTTCTTT. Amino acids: CASSYRGRNTEAFF.

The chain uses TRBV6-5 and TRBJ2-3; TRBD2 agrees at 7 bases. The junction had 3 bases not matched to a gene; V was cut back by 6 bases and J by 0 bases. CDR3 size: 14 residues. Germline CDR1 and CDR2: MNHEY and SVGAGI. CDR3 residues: CASSRGRSTDTQYF. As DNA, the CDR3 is TGTGCCAGCAGCCGCGGGAGAAGCACAGATACGCAGTATTTT.

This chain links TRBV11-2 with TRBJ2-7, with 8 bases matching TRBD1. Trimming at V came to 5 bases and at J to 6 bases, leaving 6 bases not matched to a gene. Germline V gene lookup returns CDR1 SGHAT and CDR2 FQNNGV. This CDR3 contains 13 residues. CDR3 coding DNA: TGTGCCAGCAGCAGGGGCAGGGGGCGCGAGCAGTACTTC. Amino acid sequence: CASSRGRGREQYF.

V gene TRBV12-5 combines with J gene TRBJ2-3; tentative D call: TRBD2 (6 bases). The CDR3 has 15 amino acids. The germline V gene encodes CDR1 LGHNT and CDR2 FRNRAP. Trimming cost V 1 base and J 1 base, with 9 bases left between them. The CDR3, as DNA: TGTGCTAGTGGTTTGGGGGAGCGGGGCACAGATACGCAGTATTTT. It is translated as CASGLGERGTDTQYF.

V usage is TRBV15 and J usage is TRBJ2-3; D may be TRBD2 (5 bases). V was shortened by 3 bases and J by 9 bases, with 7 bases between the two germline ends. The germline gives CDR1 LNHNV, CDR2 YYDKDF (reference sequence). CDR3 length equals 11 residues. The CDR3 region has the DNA TGTGCCACCAGCAGCGGGATAACGCAGTATTTT. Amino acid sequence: CATSSGITQYF.

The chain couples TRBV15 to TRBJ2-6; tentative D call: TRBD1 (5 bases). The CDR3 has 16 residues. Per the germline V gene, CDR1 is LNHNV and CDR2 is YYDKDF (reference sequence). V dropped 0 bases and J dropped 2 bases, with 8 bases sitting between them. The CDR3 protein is CATSRDGAAGANVLTF. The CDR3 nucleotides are TGTGCCACCAGCAGAGATGGGGCAGCTGGGGCCAACGTCCTGACTTTC.

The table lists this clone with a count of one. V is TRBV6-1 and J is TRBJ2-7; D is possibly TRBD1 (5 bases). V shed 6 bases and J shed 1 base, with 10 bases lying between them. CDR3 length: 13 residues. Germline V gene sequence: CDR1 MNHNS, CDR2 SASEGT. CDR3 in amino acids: CASRTTASYEQYF. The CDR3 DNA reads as TGTGCCAGCAGGACGACAGCTTCCTACGAGCAGTACTTC.